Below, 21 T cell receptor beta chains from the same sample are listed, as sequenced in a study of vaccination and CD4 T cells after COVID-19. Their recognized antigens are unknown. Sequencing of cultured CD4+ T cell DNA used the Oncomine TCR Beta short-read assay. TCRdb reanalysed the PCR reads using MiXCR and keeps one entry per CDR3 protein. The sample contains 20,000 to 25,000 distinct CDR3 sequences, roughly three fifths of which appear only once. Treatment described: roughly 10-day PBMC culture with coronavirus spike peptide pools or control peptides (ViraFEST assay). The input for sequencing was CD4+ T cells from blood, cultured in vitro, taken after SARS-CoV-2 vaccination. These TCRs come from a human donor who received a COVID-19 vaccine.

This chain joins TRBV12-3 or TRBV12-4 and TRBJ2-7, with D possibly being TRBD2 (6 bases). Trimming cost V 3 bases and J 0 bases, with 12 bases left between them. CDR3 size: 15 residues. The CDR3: CASSFQPGSSYEQYF. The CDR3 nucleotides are TGTGCCAGCAGTTTTCAGCCCGGGAGCTCCTACGAGCAGTACTTC.

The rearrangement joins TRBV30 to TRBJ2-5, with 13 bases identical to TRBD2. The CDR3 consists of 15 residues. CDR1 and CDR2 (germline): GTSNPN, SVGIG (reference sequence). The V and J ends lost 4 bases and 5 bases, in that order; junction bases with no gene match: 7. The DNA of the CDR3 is TGTGCCTGGATCGACCGGGGACTAGCGGGGGAGACCCAGTACTTC. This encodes CAWIDRGLAGETQYF. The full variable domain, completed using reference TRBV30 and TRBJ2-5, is SQTIHQWPATLVQPVGSPLSLECTVEGTSNPNLYWYRQAAGRGLQLLFYSVGIGQISSEVPQNLSASRPQDRQFILSSKKLLLSDSGFYLCAWIDRGLAGETQYFGPGTRLLVL.

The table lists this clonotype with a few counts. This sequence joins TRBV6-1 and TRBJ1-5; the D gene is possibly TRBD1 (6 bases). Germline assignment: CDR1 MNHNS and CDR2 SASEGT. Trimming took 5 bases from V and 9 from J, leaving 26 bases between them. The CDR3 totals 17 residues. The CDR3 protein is CASSPLSQGHYSRPQHF. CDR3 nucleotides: TGTGCCAGCAGTCCTCTCTCTCAGGGACACTATTCTAGGCCCCAGCATTTT.

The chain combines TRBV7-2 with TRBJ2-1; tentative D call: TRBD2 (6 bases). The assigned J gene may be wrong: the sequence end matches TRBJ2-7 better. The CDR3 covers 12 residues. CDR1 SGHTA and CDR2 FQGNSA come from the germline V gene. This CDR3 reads CASSRLVNEQYF. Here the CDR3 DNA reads TGTGCCAGCAGCAGACTAGTCAACGAGCAGTACTTC.

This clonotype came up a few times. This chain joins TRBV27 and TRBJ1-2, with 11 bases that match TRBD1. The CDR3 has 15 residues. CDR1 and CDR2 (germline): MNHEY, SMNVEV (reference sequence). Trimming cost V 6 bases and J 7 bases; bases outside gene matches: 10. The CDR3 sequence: CASRRTGGAGTGYTF. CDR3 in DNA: TGTGCCAGCAGGCGGACAGGGGGCGCAGGAACTGGCTACACCTTC.

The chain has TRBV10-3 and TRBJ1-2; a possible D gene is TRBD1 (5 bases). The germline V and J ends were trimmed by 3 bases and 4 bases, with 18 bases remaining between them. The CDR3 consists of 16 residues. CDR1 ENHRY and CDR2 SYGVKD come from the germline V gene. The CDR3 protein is CAISDSSAGAAYGYTF. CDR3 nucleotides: TGTGCCATCAGTGATTCTTCTGCCGGGGCTGCCTATGGCTACACCTTC.

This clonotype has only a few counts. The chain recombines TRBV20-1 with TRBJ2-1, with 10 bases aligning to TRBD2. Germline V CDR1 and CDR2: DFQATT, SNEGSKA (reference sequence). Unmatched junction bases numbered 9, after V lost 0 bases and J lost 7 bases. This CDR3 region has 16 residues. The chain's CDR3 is CSARDPLSGGANEQFF. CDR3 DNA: TGCAGTGCTAGAGATCCGTTAAGCGGGGGGGCAAATGAGCAGTTCTTC.

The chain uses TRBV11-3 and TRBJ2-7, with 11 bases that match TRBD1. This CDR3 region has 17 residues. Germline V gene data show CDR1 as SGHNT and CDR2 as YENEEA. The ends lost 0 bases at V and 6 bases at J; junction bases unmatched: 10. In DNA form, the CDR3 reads TGTGCCAGCAGCTTAGAGAACTCCGGGACAGGGGGGTCCGAGCAGTACTTC. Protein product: CASSLENSGTGGSEQYF.

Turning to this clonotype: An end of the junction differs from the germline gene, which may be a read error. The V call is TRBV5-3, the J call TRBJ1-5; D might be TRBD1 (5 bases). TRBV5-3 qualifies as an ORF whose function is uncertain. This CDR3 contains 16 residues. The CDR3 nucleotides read TGTGCCAGCAGCTTGGCCCCGGGGACGATCAATCAGCCCCAGCATTTT. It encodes CASSLAPGTINQPQHF.

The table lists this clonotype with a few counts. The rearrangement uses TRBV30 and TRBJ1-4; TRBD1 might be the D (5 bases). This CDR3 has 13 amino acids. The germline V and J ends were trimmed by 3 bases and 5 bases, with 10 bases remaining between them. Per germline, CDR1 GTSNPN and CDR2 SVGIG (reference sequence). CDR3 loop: CAWRRAGNEKLFF. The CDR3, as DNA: TGTGCCTGGAGGAGGGCAGGGAATGAAAAACTGTTTTTT.

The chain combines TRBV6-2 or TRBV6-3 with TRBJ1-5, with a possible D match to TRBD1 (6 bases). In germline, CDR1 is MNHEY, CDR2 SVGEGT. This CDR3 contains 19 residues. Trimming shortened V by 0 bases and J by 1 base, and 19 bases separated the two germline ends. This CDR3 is CASSYSFEGGALSNQPQHF. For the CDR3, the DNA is TGTGCCAGCAGTTACTCGTTTGAAGGGGGGGCATTGAGCAATCAGCCCCAGCATTTT.

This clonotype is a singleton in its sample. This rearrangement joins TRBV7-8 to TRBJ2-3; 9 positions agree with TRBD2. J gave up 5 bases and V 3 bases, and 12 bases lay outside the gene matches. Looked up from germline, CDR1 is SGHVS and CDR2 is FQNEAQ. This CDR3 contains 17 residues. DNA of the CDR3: TGTGCCAGCAGCTTCCGCTTGGGACTAGCTTCGGGAGATACGCAGTATTTT. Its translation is CASSFRLGLASGDTQYF.

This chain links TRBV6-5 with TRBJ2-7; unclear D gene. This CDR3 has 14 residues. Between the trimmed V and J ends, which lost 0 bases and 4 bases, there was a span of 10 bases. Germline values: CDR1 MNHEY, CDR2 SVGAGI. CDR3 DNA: TGTGCCAGCAGTTACTCATCCGTGTATTACGAGCAGTACTTC. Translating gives CASSYSSVYYEQYF.

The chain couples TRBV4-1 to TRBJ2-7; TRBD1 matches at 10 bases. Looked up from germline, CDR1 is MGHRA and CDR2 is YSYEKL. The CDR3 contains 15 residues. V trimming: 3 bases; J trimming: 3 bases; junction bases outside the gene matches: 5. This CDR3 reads CASSQTGTGDYEQYF. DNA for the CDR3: TGCGCCAGCAGCCAGACCGGGACAGGGGACTACGAGCAGTACTTC.

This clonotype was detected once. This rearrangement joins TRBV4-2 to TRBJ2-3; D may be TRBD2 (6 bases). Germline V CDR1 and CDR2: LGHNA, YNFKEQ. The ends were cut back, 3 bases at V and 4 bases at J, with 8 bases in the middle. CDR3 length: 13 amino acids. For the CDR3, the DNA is TGTGCCAGCAGCCATGTAGCGGCAGATACGCAGTATTTT. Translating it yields CASSHVAADTQYF.

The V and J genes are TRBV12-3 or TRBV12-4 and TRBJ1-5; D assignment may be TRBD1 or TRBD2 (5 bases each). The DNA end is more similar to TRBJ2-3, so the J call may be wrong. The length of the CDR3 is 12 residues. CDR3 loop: CAILSGRQPQYF. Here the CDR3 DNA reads TGTGCCATCCTGTCGGGGAGACAGCCCCAGTATTTT.

The CDR3 here is CASSLGTDSLGYF. The CDR3 nucleotides read TGTGCCAGCAGCCTAGGGACAGACTCTCTTGGGTACTTC. This chain connects TRBV7-9 to TRBJ2-7; 7 positions agree with TRBD1. CDR1 is SEHNR and CDR2 is FQNEAQ in the germline V gene (reference sequence). The CDR3 runs to 13 residues. V gave up 5 bases and J gave up 12 bases; unmatched junction bases: 13.

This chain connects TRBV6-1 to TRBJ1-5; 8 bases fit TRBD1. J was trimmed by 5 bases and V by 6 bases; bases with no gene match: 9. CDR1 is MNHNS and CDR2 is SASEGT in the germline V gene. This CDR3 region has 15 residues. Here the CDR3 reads CASSRQGWEDQPQHF. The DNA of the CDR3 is TGTGCCAGCAGCAGACAGGGGTGGGAGGATCAGCCCCAGCATTTT.

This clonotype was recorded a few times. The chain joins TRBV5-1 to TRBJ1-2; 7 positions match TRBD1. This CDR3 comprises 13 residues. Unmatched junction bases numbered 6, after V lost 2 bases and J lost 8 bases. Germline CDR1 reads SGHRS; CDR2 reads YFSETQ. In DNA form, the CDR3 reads TGCGCCAGCAGCTTCCAGGGACAGCACGGCTACACCTTC. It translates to CASSFQGQHGYTF.

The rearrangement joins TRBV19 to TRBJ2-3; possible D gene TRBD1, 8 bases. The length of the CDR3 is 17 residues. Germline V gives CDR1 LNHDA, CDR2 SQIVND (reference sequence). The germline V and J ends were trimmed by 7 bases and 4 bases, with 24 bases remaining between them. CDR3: CASTPRGRGRGADTQYF. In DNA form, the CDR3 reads TGTGCCAGTACCCCCAGGGGGCGGGGGCGAGGTGCAGATACGCAGTATTTT.

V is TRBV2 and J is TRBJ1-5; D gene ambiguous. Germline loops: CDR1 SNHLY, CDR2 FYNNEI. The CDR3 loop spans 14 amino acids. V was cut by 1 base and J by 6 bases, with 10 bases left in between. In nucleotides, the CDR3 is TGTGCCAGCAGTGAAGAAGAAGGGCGTCAGCCCCAGCATTTT. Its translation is CASSEEEGRQPQHF.